This TCR beta chain was found in a study of blood T cell repertoires in COVID-19. About the study: The analysed material was cDNA or gDNA that came from T cells, B-cell-depleted T cells, or PBMCs.

Sequenced by immunoSEQ multiplex PCR; TCRdb stores in-frame clones only, minus some. The sample lists under 200,000 clones, 70% to 90% occurring once. This CDR3 has 16 amino acids. J was trimmed by 4 bases and V by 6 bases; bases with no gene match: 10. CDR1 and CDR2 (germline): KGHSH, LQKENI. The chain is built from TRBV18 and TRBJ2-3; 10 positions match TRBD1. Specimen: peripheral blood. The sequence was collected from a woman older than 75 with COVID-19, enrolled during active disease. In DNA, the CDR3 is TGTGCCAGCTCTCGTCCCGGGACAGGGGTAGCAGATACGCAGTATTTT. The encoded protein is CASSRPGTGVADTQYF.